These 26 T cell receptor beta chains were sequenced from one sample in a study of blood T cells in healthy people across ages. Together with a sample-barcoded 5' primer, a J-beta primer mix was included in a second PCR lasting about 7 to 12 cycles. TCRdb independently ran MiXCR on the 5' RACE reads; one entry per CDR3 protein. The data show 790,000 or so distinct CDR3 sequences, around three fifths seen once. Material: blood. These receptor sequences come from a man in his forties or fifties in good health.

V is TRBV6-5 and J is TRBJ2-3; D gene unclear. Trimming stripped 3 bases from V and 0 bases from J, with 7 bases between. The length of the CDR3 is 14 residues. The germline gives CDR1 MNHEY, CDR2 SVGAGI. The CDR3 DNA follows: TGTGCCAGCAGTTATTCCATTAGCACAGATACGCAGTATTTT. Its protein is CASSYSISTDTQYF.

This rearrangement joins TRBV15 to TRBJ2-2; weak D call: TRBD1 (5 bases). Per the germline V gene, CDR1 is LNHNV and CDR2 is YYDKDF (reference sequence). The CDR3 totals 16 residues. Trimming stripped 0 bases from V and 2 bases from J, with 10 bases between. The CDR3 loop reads CATSRDQGPNTGELFF. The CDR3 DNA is TGTGCCACCAGCAGAGATCAGGGCCCTAACACCGGGGAGCTGTTTTTT.

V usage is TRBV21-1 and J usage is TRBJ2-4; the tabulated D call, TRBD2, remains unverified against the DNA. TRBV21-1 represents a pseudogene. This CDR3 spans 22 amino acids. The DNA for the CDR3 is TGTGCCAGCAGCAAAGATGAATTGGAGAGTAGCGGCAGAAAACGAAACAAAAACATTCAGTACTTC. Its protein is CASSKDELESSGRKRNKNIQYF.

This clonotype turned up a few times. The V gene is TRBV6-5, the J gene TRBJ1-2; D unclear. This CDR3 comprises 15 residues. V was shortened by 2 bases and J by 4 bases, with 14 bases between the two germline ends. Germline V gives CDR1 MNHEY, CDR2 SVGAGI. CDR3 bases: TGTGCCAGCAGTTACAAGGACGGAGGTTCCTATGGCTACACCTTC. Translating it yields CASSYKDGGSYGYTF.

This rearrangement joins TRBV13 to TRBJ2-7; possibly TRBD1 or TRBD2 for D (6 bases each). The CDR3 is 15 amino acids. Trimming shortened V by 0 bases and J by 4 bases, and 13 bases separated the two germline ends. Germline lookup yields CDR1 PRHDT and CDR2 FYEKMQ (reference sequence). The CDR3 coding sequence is TGTGCCAGCAGCTTAGGCCGCGGGACAAGGTACGAGCAGTACTTC. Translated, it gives CASSLGRGTRYEQYF.

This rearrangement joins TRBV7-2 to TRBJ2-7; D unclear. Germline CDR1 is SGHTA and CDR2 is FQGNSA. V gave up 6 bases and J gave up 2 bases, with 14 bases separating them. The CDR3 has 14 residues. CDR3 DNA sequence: TGTGCCAGCAGTTATCAACGGACCCCCTACGAGCAGTACTTC. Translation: CASSYQRTPYEQYF.

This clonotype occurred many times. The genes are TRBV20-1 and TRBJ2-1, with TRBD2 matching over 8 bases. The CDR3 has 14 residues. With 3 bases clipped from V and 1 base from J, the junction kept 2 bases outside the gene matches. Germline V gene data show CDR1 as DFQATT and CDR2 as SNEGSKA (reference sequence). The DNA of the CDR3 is TGCAGTGCTAGCGGGGGGGGTTCCTACAATGAGCAGTTCTTC. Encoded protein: CSASGGGSYNEQFF.

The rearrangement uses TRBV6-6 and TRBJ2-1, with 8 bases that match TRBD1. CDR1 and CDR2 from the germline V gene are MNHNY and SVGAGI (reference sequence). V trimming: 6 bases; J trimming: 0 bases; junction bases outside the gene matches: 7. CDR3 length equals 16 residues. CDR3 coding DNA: TGTGCCAGCAGGCAAACAGGGGGGTACTCCTACAATGAGCAGTTCTTC. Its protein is CASRQTGGYSYNEQFF.

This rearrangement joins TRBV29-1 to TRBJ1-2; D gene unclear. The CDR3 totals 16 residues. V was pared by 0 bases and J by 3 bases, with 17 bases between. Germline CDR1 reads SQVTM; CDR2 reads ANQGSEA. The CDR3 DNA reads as TGCAGCGTTGAAGATAGGGAAGCCTCGCCAGACTATGGCTACACCTTC. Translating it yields CSVEDREASPDYGYTF. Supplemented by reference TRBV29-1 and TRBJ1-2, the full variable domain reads SAVISQKPSRDICQRGTSLTIQCQVDSQVTMMFWYRQQPGQSLTLIATANQGSEATYESGFVIDKFPISRPNLTFSTLTVSNMSPEDSSIYLCSVEDREASPDYGYTFGSGTRLTVV.

Here the CDR3 DNA reads TGCGCCAGCAGCGCCTCAGTGATTGATACGGAGACCCAGTACTTC. Residues: CASSASVIDTETQYF. The chain employs TRBV5-1 and TRBJ2-5; D remains ambiguous. The V and J ends lost 4 bases and 5 bases respectively, with 18 bases between them. The CDR3 is 15 residues long. Per germline, CDR1 SGHRS and CDR2 YFSETQ.

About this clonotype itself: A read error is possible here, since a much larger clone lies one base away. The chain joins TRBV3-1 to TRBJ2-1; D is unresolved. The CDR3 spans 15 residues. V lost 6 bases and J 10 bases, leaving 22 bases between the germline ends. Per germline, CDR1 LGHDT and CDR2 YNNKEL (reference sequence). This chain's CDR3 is CASRRGRANSYEQFF. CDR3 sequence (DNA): TGTGCCAGCAGGCGAGGCCGGGCCAACTCCTACGAGCAGTTCTTC.

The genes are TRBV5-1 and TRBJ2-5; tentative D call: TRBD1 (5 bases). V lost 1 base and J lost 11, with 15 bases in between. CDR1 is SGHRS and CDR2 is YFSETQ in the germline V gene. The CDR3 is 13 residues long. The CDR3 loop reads CASSLIQGGEQYF. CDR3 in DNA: TGCGCCAGCAGCTTGATCCAGGGTGGTGAGCAGTACTTC.

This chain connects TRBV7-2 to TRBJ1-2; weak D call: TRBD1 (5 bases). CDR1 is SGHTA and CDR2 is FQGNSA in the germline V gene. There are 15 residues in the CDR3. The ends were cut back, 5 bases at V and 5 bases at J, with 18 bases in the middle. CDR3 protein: CASSLGRTLKYGYTF. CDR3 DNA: TGTGCCAGCAGCCTCGGACGGACACTCAAATATGGCTACACCTTC.

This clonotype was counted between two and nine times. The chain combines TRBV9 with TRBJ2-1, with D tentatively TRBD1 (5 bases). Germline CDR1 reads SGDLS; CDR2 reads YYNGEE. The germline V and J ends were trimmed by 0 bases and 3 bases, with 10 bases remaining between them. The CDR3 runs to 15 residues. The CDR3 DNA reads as TGTGCCAGCAGCGTAGAGGGGCGCATCTACAATGAGCAGTTCTTC. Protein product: CASSVEGRIYNEQFF. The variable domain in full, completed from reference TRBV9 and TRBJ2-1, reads DSGVTQTPKHLITATGQRVTLRCSPRSGDLSVYWYQQSLDQGLQFLIQYYNGEERAKGNILERFSAQQFPDLHSELNLSSLELGDSALYFCASSVEGRIYNEQFFGPGTRLTVL.

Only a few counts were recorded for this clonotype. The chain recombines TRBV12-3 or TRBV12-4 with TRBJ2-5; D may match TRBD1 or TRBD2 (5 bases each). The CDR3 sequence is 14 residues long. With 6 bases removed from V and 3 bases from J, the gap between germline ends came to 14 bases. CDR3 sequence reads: CASRLGAEEETQYF. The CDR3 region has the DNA TGTGCCAGCAGGCTCGGGGCGGAGGAAGAGACCCAGTACTTC.

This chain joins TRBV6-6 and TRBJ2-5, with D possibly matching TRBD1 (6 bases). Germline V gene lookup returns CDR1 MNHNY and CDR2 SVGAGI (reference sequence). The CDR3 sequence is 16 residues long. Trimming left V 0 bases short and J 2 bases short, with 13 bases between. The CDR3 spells CASSYSLGQPQETQYF. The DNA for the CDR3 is TGTGCCAGCAGTTACTCCCTAGGACAGCCTCAAGAGACCCAGTACTTC.

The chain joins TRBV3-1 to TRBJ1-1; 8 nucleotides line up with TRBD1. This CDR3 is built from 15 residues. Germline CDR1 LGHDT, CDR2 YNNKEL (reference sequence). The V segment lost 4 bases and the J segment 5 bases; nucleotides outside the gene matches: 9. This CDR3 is CASSRHRTGFTEAFF. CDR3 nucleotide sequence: TGTGCCAGCAGCCGCCATCGGACAGGGTTTACTGAAGCTTTCTTT.

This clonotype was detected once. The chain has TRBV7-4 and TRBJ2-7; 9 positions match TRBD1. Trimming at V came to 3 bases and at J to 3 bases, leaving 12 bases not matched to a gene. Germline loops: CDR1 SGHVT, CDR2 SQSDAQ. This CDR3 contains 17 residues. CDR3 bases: TGTGCCAGCAGCTTCGTGATCCGGGACAGGGACTTCTACGAGCAGTACTTC. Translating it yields CASSFVIRDRDFYEQYF. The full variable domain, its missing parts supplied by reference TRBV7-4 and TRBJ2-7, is GAGVSQSPRYKVAKRGRDVALRCDSISGHVTLYWYRQTLGQGSEVLTYSQSDAQRDKSGRPSGRFSAERPERSVSTLKIQRTEQGDSAVYLCASSFVIRDRDFYEQYFGPGTRLTVT.

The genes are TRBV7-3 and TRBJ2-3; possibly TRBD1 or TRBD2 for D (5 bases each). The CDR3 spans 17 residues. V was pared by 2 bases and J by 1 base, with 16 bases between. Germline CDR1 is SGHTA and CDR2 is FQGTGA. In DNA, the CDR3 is TGTGCCAGCAGCTTACGTGTACGGGACGGGGGCACAGATACGCAGTATTTT. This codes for CASSLRVRDGGTDTQYF.

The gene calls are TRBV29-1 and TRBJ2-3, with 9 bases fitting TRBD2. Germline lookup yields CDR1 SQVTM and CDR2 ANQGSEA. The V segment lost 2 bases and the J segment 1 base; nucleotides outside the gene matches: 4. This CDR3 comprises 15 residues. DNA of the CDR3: TGCAGCGTTGAATTTCTAGCGGGACGCACAGATACGCAGTATTTT. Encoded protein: CSVEFLAGRTDTQYF.

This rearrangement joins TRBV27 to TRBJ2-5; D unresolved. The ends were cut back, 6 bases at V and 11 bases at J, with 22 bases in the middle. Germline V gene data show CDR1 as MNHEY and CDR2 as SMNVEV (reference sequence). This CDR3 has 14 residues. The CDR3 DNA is TGTGCCAGCAGCCTGCTCGGCCGGGTGGATGAGCAGTACTTC. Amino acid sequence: CASSLLGRVDEQYF.

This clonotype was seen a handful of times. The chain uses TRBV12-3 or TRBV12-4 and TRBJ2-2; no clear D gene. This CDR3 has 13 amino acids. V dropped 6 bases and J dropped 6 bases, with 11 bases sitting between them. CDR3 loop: CASSLTNSGELFF. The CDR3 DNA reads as TGTGCCAGCAGCCTCACTAACTCCGGGGAGCTGTTTTTT.

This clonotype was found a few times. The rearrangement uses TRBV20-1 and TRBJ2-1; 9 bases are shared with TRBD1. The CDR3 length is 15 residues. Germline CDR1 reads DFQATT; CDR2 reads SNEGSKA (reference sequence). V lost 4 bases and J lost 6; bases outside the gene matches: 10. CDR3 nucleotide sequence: TGCAGTGCTACCCGTCGGGACAGGGTTTCCAATGAGCAGTTCTTC. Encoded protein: CSATRRDRVSNEQFF.

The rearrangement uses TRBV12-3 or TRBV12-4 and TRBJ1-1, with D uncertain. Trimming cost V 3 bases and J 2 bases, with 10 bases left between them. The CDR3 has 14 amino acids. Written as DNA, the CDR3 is TGTGCCAGCAGTTTTACCGTCGGAAACACTGAAGCTTTCTTT. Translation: CASSFTVGNTEAFF.

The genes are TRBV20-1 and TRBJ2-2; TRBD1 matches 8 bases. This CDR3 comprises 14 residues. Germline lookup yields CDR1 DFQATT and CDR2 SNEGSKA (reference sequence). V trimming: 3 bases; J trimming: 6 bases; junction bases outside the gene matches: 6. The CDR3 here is CSARPDRAAGELFF. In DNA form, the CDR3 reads TGCAGTGCTAGGCCGGACAGGGCCGCCGGGGAGCTGTTTTTT.

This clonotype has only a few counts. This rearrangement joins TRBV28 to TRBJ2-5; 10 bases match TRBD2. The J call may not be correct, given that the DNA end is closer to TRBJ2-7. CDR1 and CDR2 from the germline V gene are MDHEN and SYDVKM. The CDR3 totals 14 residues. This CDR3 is CASRASGSSYEQYF. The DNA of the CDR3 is TGTGCCAGCAGGGCTAGCGGGAGTTCCTACGAGCAGTACTTC.